These 21 T cell receptor beta chains share one sample of origin, sequenced in a study of beta chain features in type 1 diabetes (dated by TCRdb to 2017 to 2018). The library relied on the immunoSEQ multiplex PCR assay. The High Capacity cDNA Reverse Transcription Kit was used to reverse transcribe all of the isolated RNA, meaning that expressed TCRB transcripts were what got sequenced. Here the immuneACCESS table is served through TCRdb, limited to in-frame sequences with V and J called. Missing clones are a known gap in these copies; in checked studies unresolved V genes cover under half, and the rest lacks a known reason. The sample includes 850,000 to 900,000 clones, with roughly 16% observed a single time. The ten largest clones take up 0.023% of the sample. Input material: naive CD4+ T cells from blood. The cell subset or site tag for this specimen amounts to: true naive CD4+ T cells. The receptor set was obtained from a woman aged 18 to 35 in good health.

This chain connects TRBV29-1 to TRBJ2-3, with 12 nucleotides matching TRBD2. Germline V gene data show CDR1 as SQVTM and CDR2 as ANQGSEA. The CDR3 is made up of 14 amino acids. V shed 3 bases, J shed 3 bases, and the junction held 1 base outside the gene matches. The DNA for the CDR3 is TGCAGCGTTGAGACTAGCGGGAGTACAGATACGCAGTATTTT. This gives the protein CSVETSGSTDTQYF.

Points on this clone: The sample carries other DNA sequences with the same CDR3. This sequence joins TRBV7-2 and TRBJ2-7; 9 nucleotides agree with TRBD1. The CDR3 extends over 15 amino acids. V shed 5 bases and J 3 bases; nucleotides not matched to a gene: 8. The germline gives CDR1 SGHTA, CDR2 FQGNSA. DNA of the CDR3: TGTGCCAGCAGCCTGGCCGGGACAGGGATCTACGAGCAGTACTTC. Translating gives CASSLAGTGIYEQYF.

This clone appeared a few times. This chain uses TRBV7-2 with TRBJ1-1, with TRBD1 matching over 10 bases. The CDR3 has 15 amino acids. J was trimmed by 5 bases and V by 4 bases; bases with no gene match: 7. The germline V gene encodes CDR1 SGHTA and CDR2 FQGNSA. The CDR3 bases are TGTGCCAGCAGCTCCCTGGGACAGGGGTATACTGAAGCTTTCTTT. Amino acid sequence: CASSSLGQGYTEAFF.

This clone was counted between two and nine times. The chain is built from TRBV10-3 and TRBJ2-3; no clear D gene. The CDR3 extends over 14 amino acids. Germline V gene data show CDR1 as ENHRY and CDR2 as SYGVKD. V shed 0 bases and J shed 6 bases, with 10 bases lying between them. The DNA of the CDR3 is TGTGCCATCAGTGAGTCTGACGAGGCGGATACGCAGTATTTT. It yields the protein CAISESDEADTQYF.

This chain links TRBV7-3 with TRBJ2-5, with a tentative D call TRBD1 (7 bases). Trimming took off 4 bases at V and 5 bases at J, with 11 bases between the two ends. Germline V gene sequence: CDR1 SGHTA, CDR2 FQGTGA. The CDR3 has 13 residues. Here the CDR3 reads CASSSGGTETQYF. The CDR3 nucleotides read TGTGCCAGCAGCTCAGGGGGGACGGAGACCCAGTACTTC.

In its sample, this clone was seen a few times. The J gene is TRBJ2-3, the V gene TRBV6-6; 10 positions match TRBD1. The ends lost 6 bases at V and 2 bases at J; junction bases unmatched: 8. The CDR3 is made up of 16 amino acids. Per the germline V gene, CDR1 is MNHNY and CDR2 is SVGAGI (reference sequence). In DNA form, the CDR3 reads TGTGCCAGCAGACCGGGACAGGGGATCGTCACAGATACGCAGTATTTT. It encodes CASRPGQGIVTDTQYF.

This clone was seen a few times. The chain has TRBV19 and TRBJ2-2; TRBD1 matches at 9 bases. In germline, CDR1 is LNHDA, CDR2 SQIVND (reference sequence). V dropped 6 bases and J dropped 0; count of bases not matched to a gene: 2. This CDR3 region has 15 residues. The CDR3 sequence is CASSRDRANTGELFF. The CDR3, as DNA: TGTGCCAGTAGCCGGGACAGGGCGAACACCGGGGAGCTGTTTTTT.

V and J are TRBV7-2 and TRBJ2-7; D is perhaps TRBD1 or TRBD2 (5 bases each). Trimming removed 2 bases at V and 2 bases at J, with 13 bases between. CDR3 length: 15 amino acids. The germline CDR1 and CDR2 sequences are SGHTA and FQGNSA. The CDR3, as DNA: TGTGCCAGCAGCTTAATCGGGGCAGTCACCTACGAGCAGTACTTC. Its protein product is CASSLIGAVTYEQYF.

This clone was observed a few times. This sequence joins TRBV28 and TRBJ1-4; 9 nucleotides agree with TRBD1. The germline gives CDR1 MDHEN, CDR2 SYDVKM. The CDR3 covers 15 residues. Losses at the gene ends were 6 bases for V and 4 bases for J; bases not matched to a gene: 6. The DNA of the CDR3 is TGTGCCAGCAGACCCACAGGGGGCCATAATGAAAAACTGTTTTTT. It encodes CASRPTGGHNEKLFF.

Details on this clone: The same CDR3 can be traced to other DNA sequences in this sample. This rearrangement joins TRBV5-1 to TRBJ2-5, with D possibly being TRBD2 (6 bases). Between the trimmed V and J ends, which lost 2 bases and 4 bases, there was a span of 6 bases. The CDR3 contains 12 residues. Germline CDR1 reads SGHRS; CDR2 reads YFSETQ. CDR3 loop: CASSLAGETQYF. In DNA, the CDR3 is TGCGCCAGCAGCTTAGCGGGAGAGACCCAGTACTTC.

The chain joins TRBV6-6 to TRBJ2-7; tentative D call: TRBD2 (5 bases). Trimming cost V 4 bases and J 2 bases, with 9 bases left between them. The CDR3 totals 13 residues. Germline V gene data show CDR1 as MNHNY and CDR2 as SVGAGI (reference sequence). The CDR3 sequence is CASSFLATYEQYF. CDR3 DNA: TGTGCCAGCAGTTTTCTAGCTACCTACGAGCAGTACTTC.

The chain has TRBV7-9 and TRBJ1-5; D is undetermined. Germline-derived CDR1 and CDR2 are SEHNR and FQNEAQ (reference sequence). Trimming took 0 bases from V and 6 from J, leaving 6 bases between them. The CDR3 spans 13 residues. The CDR3 DNA is TGTGCCAGCAGCTTAGCGGAGGGTCAGCCCCAGCATTTT. It specifies CASSLAEGQPQHF.

As to this clone: Its ends do not fully match the called genes, so a read error is possible. The DNA of the CDR3 is TGTGCTAGCAGCTCCACTAGCGGGAGCCAAGATACGCAGTATTTT. It yields the protein CASSSTSGSQDTQYF. The chain uses TRBV7-7 and TRBJ2-3; 11 bases fit TRBD2. CDR1 is SSHAT, CDR2 FNYEAQ, per germline (reference sequence). This CDR3 spans 15 amino acids.

The chain has TRBV5-1 and TRBJ2-7, with TRBD2 matching 14 bases. J was trimmed by 1 base and V by 5 bases; bases with no gene match: 5. Germline loops: CDR1 SGHRS, CDR2 YFSETQ. This CDR3 contains 16 residues. This CDR3 reads CASSSGTSGRSYEQYF. The CDR3, as DNA: TGCGCCAGCAGTTCCGGGACTAGCGGGAGATCCTACGAGCAGTACTTC.

V gene TRBV19 combines with J gene TRBJ2-3; D is uncertain. The CDR3 loop spans 13 amino acids. CDR1 is LNHDA, CDR2 SQIVND, per germline (reference sequence). V gave up 3 bases and J gave up 7 bases, with 11 bases separating them. In DNA, the CDR3 is TGTGCCAGTAGTATTTCTGGCGACTATACGCAGTATTTT. Its protein is CASSISGDYTQYF.

The J gene is TRBJ2-3, the V gene TRBV2; the D gene is possibly TRBD2 (5 bases). Trimming shortened V by 4 bases and J by 2 bases, and 10 bases separated the two germline ends. Germline V CDR1 and CDR2: SNHLY, FYNNEI. This CDR3 contains 14 residues. The CDR3 nucleotides are TGTGCCAGCAGTGCAAAGGGAGTCACAGATACGCAGTATTTT. This codes for CASSAKGVTDTQYF.

This chain links TRBV28 with TRBJ1-1; a weak D match, TRBD1 (5 bases). Trimming left V 7 bases short and J 1 base short, with 10 bases between. This CDR3 has 13 residues. Germline CDR1 reads MDHEN; CDR2 reads SYDVKM. The CDR3: CASNPGKNTEAFF. CDR3 bases: TGTGCCAGCAACCCAGGGAAGAACACTGAAGCTTTCTTT.

In this sample, this clone turned up a few times. J is TRBJ1-4 and V is TRBV4-2; D may be TRBD1 (6 bases). This CDR3 is 19 amino acids long. Trimming pared 1 base from V and 0 bases from J, leaving 18 bases between. Germline V gene sequence: CDR1 LGHNA, CDR2 YNFKEQ. The CDR3 loop reads CASSQAPTGTRATNEKLFF. The CDR3 nucleotides read TGTGCCAGCAGCCAAGCCCCTACAGGGACTAGGGCAACTAATGAAAAACTGTTTTTT.

This clone was seen a handful of times. The chain uses TRBV9 and TRBJ2-7; perhaps TRBD1 as D (6 bases). There are 14 residues in the CDR3. In germline, CDR1 is SGDLS, CDR2 YYNGEE. V gave up 1 base and J gave up 3 bases, with 11 bases separating them. The CDR3 nucleotides are TGTGCCAGCAGCGTAAACCCAGGGGACTACGAGCAGTACTTC. Translated: CASSVNPGDYEQYF.

This clone was counted a few times. The V gene is TRBV2, the J gene TRBJ2-1, with 15 bases aligning to TRBD2. Germline V gene data show CDR1 as SNHLY and CDR2 as FYNNEI. Trimming at V came to 6 bases and at J to 4 bases, leaving 4 bases not matched to a gene. The CDR3 covers 16 residues. The CDR3 is CASRGGTSGRYNEQFF. The CDR3 coding sequence is TGTGCCAGCAGGGGGGGGACTAGCGGGAGGTACAATGAGCAGTTCTTC.

Of note for this clone: One end of the junction does not line up with germline, which may come from a read error. This sequence joins TRBV15 and TRBJ2-1, with D perhaps matching TRBD2 (5 bases). CDR3 length equals 15 residues. Germline V gives CDR1 LNHNV, CDR2 YYDKDF (reference sequence). The CDR3 DNA is TGTGCCACCACCAGACCTGGACTCCTCTACAATGAGCAGTTCTTC. This gives the protein CATTRPGLLYNEQFF.